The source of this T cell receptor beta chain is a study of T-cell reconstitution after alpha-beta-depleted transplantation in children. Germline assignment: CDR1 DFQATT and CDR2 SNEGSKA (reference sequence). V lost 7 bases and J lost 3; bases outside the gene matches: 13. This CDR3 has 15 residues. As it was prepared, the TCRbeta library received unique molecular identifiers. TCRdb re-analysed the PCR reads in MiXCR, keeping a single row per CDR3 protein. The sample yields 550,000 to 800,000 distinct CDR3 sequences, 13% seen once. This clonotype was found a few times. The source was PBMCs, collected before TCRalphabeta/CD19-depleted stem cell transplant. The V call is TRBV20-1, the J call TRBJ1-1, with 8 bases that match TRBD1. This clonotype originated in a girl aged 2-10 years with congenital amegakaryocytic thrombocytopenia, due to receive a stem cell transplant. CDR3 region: CSVRRDRWYDTEAFF. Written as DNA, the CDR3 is TGCAGTGTACGTAGGGACAGGTGGTATGACACTGAAGCTTTCTTT.